This TCR beta chain was recovered during a study of control samples from healthy donors and cancer patients. TCRdb's copy holds only in-frame clones and misses some; the assay was immunoSEQ multiplex PCR. Of some 150,000 clones listed, around 94% were seen once; the top ten hold approximately 14%. This clone was found once. This CDR3 is 15 amino acids long. Germline V gene data show CDR1 as LGHDT and CDR2 as YNNKEL (reference sequence). The V gene lost 4 bases and the J gene lost 9 bases, with 16 bases spanning the gap. The sequenced sample was PBMCs. The source of this sequence is a man between 60 and 70 years old with colorectal cancer. The chain recombines TRBV3-1 (or the pseudogene TRBV3-2) with TRBJ1-6; D perhaps matches TRBD1 (5 bases). The CDR3 DNA follows: TGTGCCAGCAGCCCAAATGGGCAGGGCTCTTCACCCCTCCACTTT. Protein sequence: CASSPNGQGSSPLHF.